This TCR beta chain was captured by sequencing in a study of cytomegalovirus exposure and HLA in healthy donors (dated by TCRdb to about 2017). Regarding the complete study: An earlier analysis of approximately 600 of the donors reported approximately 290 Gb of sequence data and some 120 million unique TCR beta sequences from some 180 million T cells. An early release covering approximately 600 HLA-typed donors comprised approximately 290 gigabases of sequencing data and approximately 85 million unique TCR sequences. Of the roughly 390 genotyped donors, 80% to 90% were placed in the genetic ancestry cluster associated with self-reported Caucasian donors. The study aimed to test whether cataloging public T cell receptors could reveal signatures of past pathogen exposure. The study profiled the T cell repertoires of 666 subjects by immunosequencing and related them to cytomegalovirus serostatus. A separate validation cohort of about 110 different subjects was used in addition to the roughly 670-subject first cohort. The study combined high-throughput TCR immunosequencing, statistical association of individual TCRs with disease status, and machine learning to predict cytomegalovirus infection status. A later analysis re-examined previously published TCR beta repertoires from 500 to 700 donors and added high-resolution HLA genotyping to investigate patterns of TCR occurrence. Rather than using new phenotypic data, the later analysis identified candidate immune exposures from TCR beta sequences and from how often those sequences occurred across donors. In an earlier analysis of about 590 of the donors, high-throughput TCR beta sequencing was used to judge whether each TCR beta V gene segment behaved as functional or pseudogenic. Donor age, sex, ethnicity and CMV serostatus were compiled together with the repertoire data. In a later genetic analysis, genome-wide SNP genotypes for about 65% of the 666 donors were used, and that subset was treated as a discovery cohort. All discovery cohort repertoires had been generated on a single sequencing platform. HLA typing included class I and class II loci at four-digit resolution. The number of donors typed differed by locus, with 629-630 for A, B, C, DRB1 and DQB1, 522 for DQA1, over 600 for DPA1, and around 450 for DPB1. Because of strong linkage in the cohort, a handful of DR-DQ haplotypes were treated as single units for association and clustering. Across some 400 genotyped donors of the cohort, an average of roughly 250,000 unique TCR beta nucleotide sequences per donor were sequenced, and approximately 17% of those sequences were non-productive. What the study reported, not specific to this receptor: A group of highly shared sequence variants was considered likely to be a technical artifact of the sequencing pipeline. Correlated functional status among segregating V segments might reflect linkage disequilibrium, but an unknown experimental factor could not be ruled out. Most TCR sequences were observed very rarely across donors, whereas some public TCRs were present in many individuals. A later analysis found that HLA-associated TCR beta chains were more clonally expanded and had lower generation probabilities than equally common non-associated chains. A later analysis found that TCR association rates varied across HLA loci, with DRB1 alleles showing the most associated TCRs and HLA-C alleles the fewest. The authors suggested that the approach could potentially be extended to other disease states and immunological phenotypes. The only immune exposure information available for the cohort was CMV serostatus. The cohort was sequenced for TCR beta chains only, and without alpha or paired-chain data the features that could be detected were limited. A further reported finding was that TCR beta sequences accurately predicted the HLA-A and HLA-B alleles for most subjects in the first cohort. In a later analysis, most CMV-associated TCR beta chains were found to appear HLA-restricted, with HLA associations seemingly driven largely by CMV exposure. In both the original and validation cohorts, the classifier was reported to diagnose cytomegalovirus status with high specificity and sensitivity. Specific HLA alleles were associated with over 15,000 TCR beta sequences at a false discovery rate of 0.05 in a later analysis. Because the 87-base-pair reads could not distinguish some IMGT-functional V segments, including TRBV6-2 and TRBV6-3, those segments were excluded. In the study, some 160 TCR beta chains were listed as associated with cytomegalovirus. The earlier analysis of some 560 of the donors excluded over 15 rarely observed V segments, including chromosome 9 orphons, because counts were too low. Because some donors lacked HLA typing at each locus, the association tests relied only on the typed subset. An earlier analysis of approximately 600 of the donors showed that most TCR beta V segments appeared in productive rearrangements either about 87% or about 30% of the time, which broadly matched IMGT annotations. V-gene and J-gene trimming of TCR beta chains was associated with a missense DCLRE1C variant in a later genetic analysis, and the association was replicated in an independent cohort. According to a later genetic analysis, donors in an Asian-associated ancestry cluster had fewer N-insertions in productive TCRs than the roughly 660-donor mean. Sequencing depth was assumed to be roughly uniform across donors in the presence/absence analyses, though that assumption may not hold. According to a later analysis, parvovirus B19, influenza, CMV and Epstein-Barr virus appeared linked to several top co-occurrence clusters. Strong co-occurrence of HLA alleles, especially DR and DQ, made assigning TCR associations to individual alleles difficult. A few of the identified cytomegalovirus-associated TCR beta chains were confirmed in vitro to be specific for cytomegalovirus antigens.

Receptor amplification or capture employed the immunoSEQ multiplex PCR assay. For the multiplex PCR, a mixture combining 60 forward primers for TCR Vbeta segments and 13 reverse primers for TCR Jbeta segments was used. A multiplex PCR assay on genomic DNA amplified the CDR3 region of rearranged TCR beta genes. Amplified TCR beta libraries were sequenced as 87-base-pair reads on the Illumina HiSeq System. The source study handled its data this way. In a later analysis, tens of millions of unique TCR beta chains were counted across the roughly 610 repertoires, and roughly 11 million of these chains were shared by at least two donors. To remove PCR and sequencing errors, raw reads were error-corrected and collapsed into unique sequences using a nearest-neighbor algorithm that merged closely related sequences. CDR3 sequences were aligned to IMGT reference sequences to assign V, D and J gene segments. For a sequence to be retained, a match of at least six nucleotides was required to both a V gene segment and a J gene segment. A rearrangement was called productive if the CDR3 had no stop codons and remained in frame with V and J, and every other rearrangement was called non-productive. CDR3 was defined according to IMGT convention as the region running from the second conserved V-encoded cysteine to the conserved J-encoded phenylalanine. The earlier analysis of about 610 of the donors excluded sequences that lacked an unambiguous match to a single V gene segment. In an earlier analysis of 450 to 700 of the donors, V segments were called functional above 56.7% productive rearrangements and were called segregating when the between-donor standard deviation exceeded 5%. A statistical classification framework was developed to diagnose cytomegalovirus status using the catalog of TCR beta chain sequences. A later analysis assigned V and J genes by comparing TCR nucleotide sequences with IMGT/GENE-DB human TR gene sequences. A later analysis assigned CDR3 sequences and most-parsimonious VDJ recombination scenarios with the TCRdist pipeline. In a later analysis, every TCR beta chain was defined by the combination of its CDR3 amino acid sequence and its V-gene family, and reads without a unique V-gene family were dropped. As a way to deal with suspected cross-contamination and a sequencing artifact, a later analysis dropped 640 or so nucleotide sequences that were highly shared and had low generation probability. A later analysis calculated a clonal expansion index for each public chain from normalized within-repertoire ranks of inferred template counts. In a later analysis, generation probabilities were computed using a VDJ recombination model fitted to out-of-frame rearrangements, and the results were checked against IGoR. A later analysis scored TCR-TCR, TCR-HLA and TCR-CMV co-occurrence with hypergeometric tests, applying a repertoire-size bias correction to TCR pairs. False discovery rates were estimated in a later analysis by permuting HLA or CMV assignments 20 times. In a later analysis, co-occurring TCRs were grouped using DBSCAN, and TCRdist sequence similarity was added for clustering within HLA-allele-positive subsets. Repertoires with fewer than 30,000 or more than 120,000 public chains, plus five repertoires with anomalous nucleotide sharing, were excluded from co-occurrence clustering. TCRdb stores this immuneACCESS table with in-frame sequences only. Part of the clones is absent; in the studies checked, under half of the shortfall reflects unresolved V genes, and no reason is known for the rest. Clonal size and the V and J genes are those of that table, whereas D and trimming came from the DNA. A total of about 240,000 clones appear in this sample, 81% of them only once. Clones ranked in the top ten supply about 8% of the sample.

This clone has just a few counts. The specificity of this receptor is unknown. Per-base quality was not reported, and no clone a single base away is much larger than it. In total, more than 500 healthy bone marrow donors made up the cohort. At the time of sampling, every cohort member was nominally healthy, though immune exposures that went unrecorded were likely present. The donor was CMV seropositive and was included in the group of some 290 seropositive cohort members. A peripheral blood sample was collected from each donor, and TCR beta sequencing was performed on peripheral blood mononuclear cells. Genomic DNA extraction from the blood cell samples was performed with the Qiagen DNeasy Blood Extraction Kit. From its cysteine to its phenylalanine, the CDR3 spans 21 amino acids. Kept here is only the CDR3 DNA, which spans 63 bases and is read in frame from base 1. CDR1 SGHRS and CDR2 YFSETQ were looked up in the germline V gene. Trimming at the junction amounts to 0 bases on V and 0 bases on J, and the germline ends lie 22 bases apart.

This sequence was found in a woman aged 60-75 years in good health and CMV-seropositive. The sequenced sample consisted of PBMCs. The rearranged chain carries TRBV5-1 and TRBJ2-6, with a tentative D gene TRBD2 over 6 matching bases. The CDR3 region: CASSLDPPRRDSSSGANVLTF. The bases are TGCGCCAGCAGCTTGGACCCCCCTCGGCGGGATAGCTCCTCTGGGGCCAACGTCCTGACTTTC.